This T cell receptor (beta chain) was recovered during a study of cytomegalovirus exposure and HLA in healthy donors. It was with 60 Vbeta and 13 Jbeta primers that the PCR ran. The method was immunoSEQ multiplex PCR; TCRdb's version includes in-frame clones alone and lacks a portion of them. This sample's table has 100,000 to 150,000 clones. In regard to this clone: As yet, its antigen is unknown.

Whole-study findings and limits: Most TCR sequences were uncommon, yet certain public TCRs appeared in many donors. After further analysis at a later stage, 17,000 or so TCR beta sequences were associated with HLA alleles at 0.05 false discovery rate.

The CDR3 totals 13 residues. Germline-derived CDR1 and CDR2 are SGHTA and FQGNSA. Trimming cost V 6 bases and J 4 bases, with 12 bases left between them. This TCR came from a woman between 40 and 50 years old in good health and CMV-seronegative. The source material was PBMCs. This chain joins TRBV7-2 and TRBJ1-2; D gene unclear. The DNA of the CDR3 is TGTGCCAGCAGTAGCAGTTCGTCCTATGGCTACACCTTC. Residues: CASSSSSSYGYTF.